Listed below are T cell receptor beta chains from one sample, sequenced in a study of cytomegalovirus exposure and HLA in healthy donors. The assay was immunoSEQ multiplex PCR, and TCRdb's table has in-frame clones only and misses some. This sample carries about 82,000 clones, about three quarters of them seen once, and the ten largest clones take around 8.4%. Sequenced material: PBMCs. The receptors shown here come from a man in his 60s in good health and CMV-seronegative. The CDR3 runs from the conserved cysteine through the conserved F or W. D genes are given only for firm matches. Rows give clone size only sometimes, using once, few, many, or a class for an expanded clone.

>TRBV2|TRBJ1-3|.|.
TGTGCCAGCAGGACAGTGGGGTCTGGAAACACCATATATTTT
CASRTVGSGNTIYF
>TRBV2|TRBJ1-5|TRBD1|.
TGTGCCAGCAGGATCAGGGGGCCCTCTCAGCCCCAGCATTTT
CASRIRGPSQPQHF
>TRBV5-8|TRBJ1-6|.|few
TGTGCCAGCAGCCGGAGGGTCGGGGGTGAGGACCTCCACTTT
CASSRRVGGEDLHF
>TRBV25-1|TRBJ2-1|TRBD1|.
TGTGCCAGCAAGGACAGGGGTGGATCCTACAATGAGCAGTTCTTC
CASKDRGGSYNEQFF
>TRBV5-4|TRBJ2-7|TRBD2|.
TGTGCCAGCAGCCTGACTAGCGGGACCGAGCAGTACTTC
CASSLTSGTEQYF
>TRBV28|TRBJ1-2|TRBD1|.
TGTGCCAGCAGTCCAGGGGGCCCTACCTATGGCTACACCTTC
CASSPGGPTYGYTF
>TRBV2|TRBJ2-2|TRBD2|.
TGTGCCAGCAGTCCCACCACTAGCGGGACCGGGGAGCTGTTTTTT
CASSPTTSGTGELFF
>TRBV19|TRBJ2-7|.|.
TGTGCCAGTAGTATAGGGCGGAACTCCTACGAGCAGTACTTC
CASSIGRNSYEQYF
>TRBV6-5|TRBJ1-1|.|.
TGTGCCAGCAGTTACGGGCGGAGGGGGGGTGACACTGAAGCTTTCTTT
CASSYGRRGGDTEAFF
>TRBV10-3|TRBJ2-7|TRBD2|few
TGTGCCATCAGTGTGGGGACTAGCGGCTACGAGCAGTACTTC
CAISVGTSGYEQYF
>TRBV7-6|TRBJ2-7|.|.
TGTGCCAGCAGCTTAGAGGCAGGGAAGGGCGAGCAGTACTTC
CASSLEAGKGEQYF
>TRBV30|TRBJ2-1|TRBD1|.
TGTGCCTGGAGTGCAGACAGGGGAGATCTCTCTGAGCAGTTCTTC
CAWSADRGDLSEQFF
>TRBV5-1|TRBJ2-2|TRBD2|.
TGCGCCAGCAGCGCCCTACTGGCGGGGGGGAACACCGGGGAGCTGTTTTTT
CASSALLAGGNTGELFF
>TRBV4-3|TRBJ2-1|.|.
TGCGCCAGCAGCCAAGGCGCCTACAATGAGCAGTTCTTC
CASSQGAYNEQFF
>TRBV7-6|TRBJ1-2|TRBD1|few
TGTGCCAGCAGCTTAGGGGACAGGGTGCAGACCTTC
CASSLGDRVQTF